This record concerns one T cell receptor beta chain sequence. TCRdb's table, derived via immunoSEQ multiplex PCR, lists solely in-frame clones and lacks some. The repertoire holds roughly 60,000 clones, with 80% to 95% as singletons. This sample is part of a study of T cell changes during pregnancy in multiple sclerosis. This CDR3 is built from 14 residues. Trimming took 5 bases from V and 4 from J, leaving 14 bases between them. Germline lookup yields CDR1 SGHTA and CDR2 FQGTGA. This sequence was found in a female donor with multiple sclerosis, enrolled in a pregnancy study. The material sequenced was peripheral blood, taken in the second trimester of pregnancy. The gene calls are TRBV7-3 and TRBJ2-5, with a weak D call TRBD1 (5 bases). The CDR3 coding sequence is TGTGCCAGCAGCCGCTCAGGGAATAGAGAGACCCAGTACTTC. It is translated as CASSRSGNRETQYF.